This passage covers 32 T cell receptor beta chains from one sample sequenced in a study of regulatory T cells in long-lasting Graves disease. Building the TCR beta libraries relied on iRepertoire HTBI primers, and CDR3 regions underwent Arm-PCR. TCRdb processed the multiplex PCR reads anew with MiXCR; each CDR3 protein has one entry. The sample lists about 620,000 distinct CDR3 sequences, 16% occurring once. Time point specified: newly diagnosed GD, antithyroid drugs for less than 3 months. Making the TCR library involved RNA that had been extracted from PBMCs. This sample was shared with a second study, whose subject was T cells in Graves' hyperthyroidism and ophthalmopathy.

This specimen was peripheral blood mononuclear cells (PBMCs), taken at new diagnosis, from a patient treated with antithyroid drugs. The receptor set was obtained from a woman in her 30s with Graves disease.

This clonotype has more than one count but fewer than ten. The chain links TRBV9 to TRBJ2-7; unclear D gene. Trimming pared 3 bases from V and 2 bases from J, leaving 12 bases between. This CDR3 has 14 residues. Germline lookup yields CDR1 SGDLS and CDR2 YYNGEE. CDR3 coding DNA: TGTGCCAGCAGCGCGGAACCGGGCACCTACGAGCAGTACTTC. Translated: CASSAEPGTYEQYF.

This clonotype appeared a few times. The chain carries TRBV10-3 and TRBJ2-7; TRBD2 agrees at 10 bases. With V trimmed by 7 bases and J by 2 bases, 5 bases remained unmatched. Germline V CDR1 and CDR2: ENHRY, SYGVKD. This CDR3 has 14 residues. CDR3 sequence (DNA): TGTGCCATCAAGGAGCGGGAGGGTCCCTACGAGCAGTACTTC. Its protein product is CAIKEREGPYEQYF.

This clonotype was picked up many times. V is TRBV12-3 or TRBV12-4 and J is TRBJ1-1; D not resolved. V lost 3 bases, J lost 7 bases, and 9 bases lay in between. The CDR3 is 12 residues long. For the CDR3, the DNA is TGTGCCAGCAGTTTTTGGGGAAATGAAGCTTTCTTT. This translates into CASSFWGNEAFF.

The chain combines TRBV20-1 with TRBJ1-4, with unresolved D. Trimming took 1 base from V and 11 from J, leaving 8 bases between them. CDR3 size: 11 residues. Germline lookup yields CDR1 DFQATT and CDR2 SNEGSKA (reference sequence). CDR3 DNA: TGCAGTGCTAGAGTAGGTCTCAAACTGTTTTTT. It encodes CSARVGLKLFF.

This clonotype appeared many times. The chain employs TRBV28 and TRBJ2-7; 7 nucleotides match TRBD1. The germline CDR1 and CDR2 sequences are MDHEN and SYDVKM. The ends lost 5 bases at V and 2 bases at J; junction bases unmatched: 9. The CDR3 is made up of 15 amino acids. CDR3 in amino acids: CASSLPGQPTYEQYF. CDR3 sequence (DNA): TGTGCCAGCAGTCTCCCGGGACAGCCGACCTACGAGCAGTACTTC.

This clonotype was seen a few times. The chain employs TRBV12-3 or TRBV12-4 and TRBJ1-4; D call uncertain. V was shortened by 3 bases and J by 10 bases, with 12 bases between the two germline ends. The length of the CDR3 is 13 residues. CDR3: CASSFRTLGKLFF. CDR3 coding DNA: TGTGCCAGCAGTTTTCGGACCCTTGGAAAACTGTTTTTT.

This clonotype was observed a few times. The chain recombines TRBV28 with TRBJ2-7; 12 bases agree with TRBD1. V shed 6 bases, J shed 4 bases, and the junction held 7 bases outside the gene matches. This CDR3 has 15 amino acids. Germline V gives CDR1 MDHEN, CDR2 SYDVKM. CDR3 region: CASREGQGARYEQYF. The DNA for the CDR3 is TGTGCCAGCAGGGAGGGACAGGGGGCTCGATACGAGCAGTACTTC.

This clonotype was found many times. J is TRBJ2-5 and V is TRBV13; TRBD2 agrees at 7 bases. This CDR3 has 15 residues. CDR1 and CDR2 from the germline V gene are PRHDT and FYEKMQ (reference sequence). J gave up 5 bases and V 5 bases, and 11 bases lay outside the gene matches. CDR3 in DNA: TGTGCCAGCAGCCCATCGACGGGAGGTCGCGAGACCCAGTACTTC. It translates to CASSPSTGGRETQYF.

The sample holds a few counts of this clonotype. CDR3 coding DNA: TGTGCCAGCAACGCACCGGGGGGTTCGGGGGAGCAGTACTTC. Amino acid sequence: CASNAPGGSGEQYF. The gene calls are TRBV27 and TRBJ2-7, with 7 bases identical to TRBD2. J gave up 7 bases and V 7 bases, and 13 bases lay outside the gene matches. In germline, CDR1 is MNHEY, CDR2 SMNVEV (reference sequence). The CDR3 contains 14 residues.

The chain combines TRBV10-1 with TRBJ1-6; possible D gene TRBD1, 5 bases. This CDR3 region has 14 residues. Trimming shortened V by 2 bases and J by 7 bases, and 9 bases separated the two germline ends. The germline gives CDR1 WNHNN, CDR2 SYGVQD (reference sequence). CDR3 DNA sequence: TGCGCCAGCAGTGAGCCAGGGCGGAATTCACCCCTCCACTTT. This codes for CASSEPGRNSPLHF.

This clonotype has just a few counts. The chain links TRBV6-1 to TRBJ2-1; D gene uncertain. Deletions cut 5 bases from V and 4 bases from J, with 9 bases between. CDR1 and CDR2 (germline): MNHNS, SASEGT. The CDR3 has 13 amino acids. The CDR3: CASSTEAYNEQFF. In nucleotides, the CDR3 is TGTGCCAGCAGTACCGAAGCATACAATGAGCAGTTCTTC.

At least ten counts were recorded for this clonotype. V gene TRBV7-2 combines with J gene TRBJ2-1; D is unclear. Germline CDR1 and CDR2: SGHTA and FQGNSA. This CDR3 comprises 13 residues. The V gene lost 5 bases and the J gene lost 4 bases, with 9 bases spanning the gap. The DNA for the CDR3 is TGTGCCAGCAGCCGTACTGCATACAATGAGCAGTTCTTC. Translation: CASSRTAYNEQFF.

Many counts were recorded for this clonotype. The chain couples TRBV19 to TRBJ1-5; the D is unclear. The ends were cut back, 6 bases at V and 2 bases at J, with 14 bases in the middle. Per germline, CDR1 LNHDA and CDR2 SQIVND (reference sequence). The CDR3 spans 15 residues. This CDR3 is CASSDHKWGNQPQHF. CDR3 nucleotide sequence: TGTGCCAGTAGCGACCATAAATGGGGCAATCAGCCCCAGCATTTT. Complete variable domain (other parts from reference TRBV19 and TRBJ1-5): DGGITQSPKYLFRKEGQNVTLSCEQNLNHDAMYWYRQDPGQGLRLIYYSQIVNDFQKGDIAEGYSVSREKKESFPLTVTSAQKNPTAFYLCASSDHKWGNQPQHFGDGTRLSIL.

Many counts were recorded for this clonotype. A junction end diverges from the germline sequence, so it may reflect a read error. This chain uses TRBV5-1 with TRBJ1-1; tentatively, D is TRBD1 (6 bases). Germline V gene lookup returns CDR1 SGHRS and CDR2 YFSETQ. The CDR3 sequence is 13 residues long. The CDR3 protein is CASSLTGYTEAFF. CDR3 nucleotides: TGTGCCAGCTCACTCACAGGGTACACTGAAGCTTTCTTT.

On this clonotype: A much larger clone lies one base from this, so it may be a read error. The genes are TRBV27 and TRBJ2-7; 14 bases fit TRBD2. Germline values: CDR1 MNHEY, CDR2 SMNVEV (reference sequence). CDR3 length: 17 amino acids. CDR3 sequence: CASSSGLAGGLSYERYF. The CDR3 nucleotides are TGTGCCAGCAGTTCCGGACTAGCGGGAGGCCTCTCCTACGAGCGGTACTTC.

This clonotype has more than one count but fewer than ten. The genes are TRBV19 and TRBJ2-2; 13 bases agree with TRBD2. After removal of 2 bases from V and 5 bases from J, the junction contained 8 bases not matched to a gene. Per germline, CDR1 LNHDA and CDR2 SQIVND (reference sequence). The CDR3 sequence is 18 residues long. The CDR3 DNA sequence: TGTGCCAGTAGTATAAGGGGTCGACTAGCGGGAGGAACCGGGGAGCTGTTTTTT. Protein sequence: CASSIRGRLAGGTGELFF.

This clonotype was seen many times. The J gene is TRBJ1-2, the V gene TRBV5-1; D is unclear. CDR3 length equals 14 residues. The V end lost 0 bases, the J end lost 3 bases, and 9 bases lay between the germline ends. Germline assignment: CDR1 SGHRS and CDR2 YFSETQ. CDR3 amino acids: CASSLGSGDYGYTF. Here the CDR3 DNA reads TGCGCCAGCAGCTTGGGGTCCGGCGACTATGGCTACACCTTC.

There are many counts of this clonotype. The rearrangement joins TRBV15 to TRBJ2-7, with 7 bases lining up with TRBD1. Germline CDR1 LNHNV, CDR2 YYDKDF (reference sequence). The CDR3 spans 15 residues. Trimming removed 5 bases from V and 1 base from J; junction bases left unmatched: 8. The CDR3 is CATSVSGTASYEQYF. CDR3 coding DNA: TGTGCCACCAGCGTTTCCGGGACAGCTTCCTACGAGCAGTACTTC.

Many counts were recorded for this clonotype. The chain carries TRBV28 and TRBJ2-5; possible D gene TRBD2, 7 bases. Per the germline V gene, CDR1 is MDHEN and CDR2 is SYDVKM. There are 13 residues in the CDR3. Trimming left V 8 bases short and J 5 bases short, with 15 bases between. The CDR3 is CASLGGLGETQYF. For the CDR3, the DNA is TGTGCCAGCCTCGGGGGGCTCGGGGAGACCCAGTACTTC.

Concerning this clonotype: This sequence may be a read error, since a much larger clone differs from it by one base. The chain uses TRBV27 and TRBJ2-7, with unresolved D. This CDR3 is 13 amino acids long. CDR1 is MNHEY and CDR2 is SMNVEV in the germline V gene (reference sequence). CDR3 sequence (DNA): TGTGCCAGCAGAGTCAACCCCTCCCACGAGCAGTACTTC. It specifies CASRVNPSHEQYF.

This clonotype was counted at least ten times. The V gene is TRBV6-2 or TRBV6-3, the J gene TRBJ2-3; D not certain. The CDR3 loop spans 15 amino acids. CDR1 and CDR2 from the germline V gene are MNHEY and SVGEGT. V shed 6 bases and J shed 6 bases, with 19 bases lying between them. CDR3 DNA: TGTGCCAGCAGACCCGGCGCGGCGAAAGTGGATACGCAGTATTTT. It codes for CASRPGAAKVDTQYF.

In this sample, this clonotype turned up many times. The genes are TRBV30 and TRBJ1-5, with a possible D match to TRBD1 (5 bases). V lost 3 bases and J 4 bases, leaving 10 bases between the germline ends. Looked up from germline, CDR1 is GTSNPN and CDR2 is SVGIG (reference sequence). CDR3 length: 13 residues. The CDR3 region is CAWSDDSNQPQHF. DNA for the CDR3: TGTGCCTGGAGCGACGACAGTAATCAGCCCCAGCATTTT. The complete variable domain, with remaining parts taken from reference TRBV30 and TRBJ1-5, reads SQTIHQWPATLVQPVGSPLSLECTVEGTSNPNLYWYRQAAGRGLQLLFYSVGIGQISSEVPQNLSASRPQDRQFILSSKKLLLSDSGFYLCAWSDDSNQPQHFGDGTRLSIL.

This clonotype has more than one count but fewer than ten. The chain employs TRBV7-2 and TRBJ2-1; D not certain. The germline V and J ends were trimmed by 1 base and 9 bases, with 13 bases remaining between them. The CDR3 is 14 residues long. The germline V gene has CDR1 SGHTA and CDR2 FQGNSA. The CDR3 sequence is CTSSLGFVSGEQFF. The CDR3 region has the DNA TGTACCAGCAGCTTAGGGTTCGTTTCAGGTGAGCAGTTCTTC.

V gene TRBV7-9 combines with J gene TRBJ2-2; TRBD2 matches at 12 bases. This CDR3 has 17 amino acids. The junction had 8 bases not matched to a gene; V was cut back by 4 bases and J by 5 bases. Germline V gene sequence: CDR1 SEHNR, CDR2 FQNEAQ (reference sequence). CDR3 nucleotides: TGTGCCAGCAGCTCCAAAAGACTAGCGGGGGTTACCGGGGAGCTGTTTTTT. This sequence encodes CASSSKRLAGVTGELFF. The full variable domain, rest sourced from reference TRBV7-9 and TRBJ2-2, is DTGVSQNPRHKITKRGQNVTFRCDPISEHNRLYWYRQTLGQGPEFLTYFQNEAQLEKSRLLSDRFSAERPKGSFSTLEIQRTEQGDSAMYLCASSSKRLAGVTGELFFGEGSRLTVL.

The chain is built from TRBV6-2 or TRBV6-3 and TRBJ2-5; 10 positions agree with TRBD1. In germline, CDR1 is MNHEY, CDR2 SVGEGT. V gave up 5 bases and J gave up 9 bases; unmatched junction bases: 18. This CDR3 contains 17 residues. The chain's CDR3 is CASSAGTGVGETVSQYF. DNA for the CDR3: TGTGCCAGCAGTGCCGGGACAGGGGTGGGTGAGACGGTTTCCCAGTACTTC.

V and J are TRBV2 and TRBJ2-3, with D hard to call. The CDR3 runs to 15 residues. Germline CDR1 is SNHLY and CDR2 is FYNNEI. Trimming removed 0 bases at V and 2 bases at J, with 9 bases between. CDR3 sequence reads: CASSEALGSTDTQYF. The CDR3 DNA is TGTGCCAGCAGTGAAGCGCTTGGCTCCACAGATACGCAGTATTTT.

Comment on this clonotype: A read error may account for a junction end that differs from germline. The chain has TRBV7-4 and TRBJ1-4, with TRBD1 as a possible D gene (5 bases). This CDR3 contains 14 residues. Germline V lookup: CDR1 SGHVT, CDR2 SQSDAQ. The DNA of the CDR3 is TGTGCCAGCAGCTTAGCAGGGGTTAATGAAAAACTGCTTTTT. Its protein product is CASSLAGVNEKLLF.

In its sample, this clonotype was seen many times. This chain joins TRBV29-1 and TRBJ2-3; perhaps TRBD2 as D (6 bases). V was trimmed by 4 bases and J by 4 bases, leaving 9 bases between them. CDR1 SQVTM and CDR2 ANQGSEA come from the germline V gene. The CDR3 runs 12 residues. The CDR3 DNA is TGCAGCGTTGCCCCGGGGGCAGATACGCAGTATTTT. This encodes CSVAPGADTQYF.

This clonotype was seen ten or more times. The chain has TRBV9 and TRBJ1-1, with a possible D match to TRBD1 (5 bases). The germline V and J ends were trimmed by 0 bases and 3 bases, with 12 bases remaining between them. The CDR3 is 15 residues long. Germline CDR1 SGDLS, CDR2 YYNGEE. In nucleotides, the CDR3 is TGTGCCAGCAGCGTAGTAGGGGACGCGTACACTGAAGCTTTCTTT. Residues: CASSVVGDAYTEAFF.

At least ten counts were recorded for this clonotype. This chain links TRBV5-1 with TRBJ1-1; possibly TRBD1 for D (6 bases). The CDR3 covers 15 residues. Deletions cut 0 bases from V and 1 base from J, with 10 bases between. CDR1 and CDR2 (germline): SGHRS, YFSETQ. The CDR3 protein is CASSLARGGNTEAFF. The CDR3 DNA reads TGCGCCAGCAGCTTGGCCAGGGGTGGGAACACTGAAGCTTTCTTT.

This clonotype was observed many times. The chain employs TRBV5-1 and TRBJ2-3; D gene unclear. The V gene's germline CDR1 is SGHRS and CDR2 YFSETQ. The CDR3 runs to 13 residues. V dropped 0 bases and J dropped 10 bases, with 12 bases sitting between them. The CDR3 sequence is CASSLGSSQSQYF. The DNA for the CDR3 is TGCGCCAGCAGCTTGGGTTCATCACAATCGCAGTATTTT.

A few counts support this clonotype. The J gene is TRBJ2-6, the V gene TRBV5-1, with D possibly matching TRBD1 (6 bases). The length of the CDR3 is 17 residues. V lost 4 bases, J lost 0 bases, and 14 bases lay in between. Germline CDR1 reads SGHRS; CDR2 reads YFSETQ. The CDR3 region has the DNA TGCGCCAGCAGCCTGGGACACGTGAGCTCTGGGGCCAACGTCCTGACTTTC. This translates into CASSLGHVSSGANVLTF.